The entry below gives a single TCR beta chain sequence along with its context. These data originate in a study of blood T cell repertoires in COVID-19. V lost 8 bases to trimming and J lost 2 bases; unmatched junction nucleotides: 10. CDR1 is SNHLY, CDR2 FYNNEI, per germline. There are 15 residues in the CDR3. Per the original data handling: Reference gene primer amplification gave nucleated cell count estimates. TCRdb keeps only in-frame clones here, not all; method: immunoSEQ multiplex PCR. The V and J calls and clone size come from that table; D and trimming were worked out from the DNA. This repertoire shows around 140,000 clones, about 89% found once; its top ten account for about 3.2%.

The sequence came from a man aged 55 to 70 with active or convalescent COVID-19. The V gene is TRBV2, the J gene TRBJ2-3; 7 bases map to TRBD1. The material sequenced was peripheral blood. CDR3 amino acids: CASLPRDRNTDTQYF. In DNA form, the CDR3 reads TGTGCCAGCCTGCCTCGGGACAGAAACACAGATACGCAGTATTTT.